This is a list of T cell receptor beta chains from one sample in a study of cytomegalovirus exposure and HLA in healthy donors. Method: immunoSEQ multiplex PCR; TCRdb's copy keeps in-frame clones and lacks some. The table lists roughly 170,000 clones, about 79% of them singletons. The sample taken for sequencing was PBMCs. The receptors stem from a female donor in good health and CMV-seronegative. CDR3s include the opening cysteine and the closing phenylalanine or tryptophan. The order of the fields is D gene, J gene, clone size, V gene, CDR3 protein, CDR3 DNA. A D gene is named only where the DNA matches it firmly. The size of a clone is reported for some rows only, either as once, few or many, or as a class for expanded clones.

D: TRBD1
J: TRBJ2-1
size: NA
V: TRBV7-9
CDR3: CASSLALGQGMRYNEQFF
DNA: TGTGCCAGCAGCTTAGCTTTGGGACAGGGGATGCGGTACAATGAGCAGTTCTTC

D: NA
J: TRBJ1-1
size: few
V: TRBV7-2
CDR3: CASSLDRPGEAFF
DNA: TGTGCCAGCAGCTTAGACAGGCCCGGGGAAGCTTTCTTT

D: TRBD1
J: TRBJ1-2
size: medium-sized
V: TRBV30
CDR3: CAWSRDRAMKDGYTF
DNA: TGTGCCTGGAGTAGGGACAGGGCAATGAAGGATGGCTACACCTTC

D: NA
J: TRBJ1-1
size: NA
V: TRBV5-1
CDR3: CASSALPRGTEAFF
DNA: TGCGCCAGCAGCGCATTGCCCCGCGGGACCGAAGCTTTCTTT

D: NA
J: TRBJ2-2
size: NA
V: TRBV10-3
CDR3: CAALGPNTGELFF
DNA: TGTGCCGCCCTTGGGCCGAACACCGGGGAGCTGTTTTTT

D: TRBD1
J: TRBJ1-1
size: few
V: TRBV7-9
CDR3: CASDLDRWTEAFF
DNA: TGTGCCAGCGATCTGGACAGGTGGACTGAAGCTTTCTTT

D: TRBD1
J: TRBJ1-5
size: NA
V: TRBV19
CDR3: CASRRGQGVYNQPQHF
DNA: TGTGCCAGTAGGCGCGGACAGGGGGTGTACAATCAGCCCCAGCATTTT

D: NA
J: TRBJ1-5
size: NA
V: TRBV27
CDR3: CASSSRTGDVTQHF
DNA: TGTGCCAGCAGTTCACGGACGGGGGATGTGACCCAGCATTTT

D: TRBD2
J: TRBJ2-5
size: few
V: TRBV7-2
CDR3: CASSLAGLGGEETQYF
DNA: TGTGCCAGCAGCTTAGCGGGGCTGGGGGGGGAAGAGACCCAGTACTTC

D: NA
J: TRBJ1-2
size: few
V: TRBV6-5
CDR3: CASSGYTF
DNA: TGTGCCAGCAGCGGGTACACCTTC

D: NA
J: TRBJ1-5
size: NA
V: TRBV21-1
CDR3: CASRIGGTVNQPQHF
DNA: TGTGCCAGCAGGATAGGGGGGACAGTCAATCAGCCCCAGCATTTT

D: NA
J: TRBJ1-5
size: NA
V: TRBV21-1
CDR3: CASSKLRTEGLDSNQPQHF
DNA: TGTGCCAGCAGCAAACTTCGGACGGAGGGACTGGATAGCAATCAGCCCCAGCATTTT

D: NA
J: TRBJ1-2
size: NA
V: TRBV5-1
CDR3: CASSLAQGIYGYTF
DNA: TGCGCCAGCAGCTTGGCGCAGGGTATCTATGGCTACACCTTC

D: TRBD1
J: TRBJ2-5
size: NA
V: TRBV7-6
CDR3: CASSLRRDSTQETQYF
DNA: TGTGCCAGCAGCTTACGCCGGGACAGCACGCAAGAGACCCAGTACTTC

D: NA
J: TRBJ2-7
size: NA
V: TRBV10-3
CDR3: CAIAGQGDYEQYF
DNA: TGTGCCATCGCGGGGCAGGGGGACTACGAGCAGTACTTC

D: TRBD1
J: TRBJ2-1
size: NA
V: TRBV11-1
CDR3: CASSVGQGTYNEQFF
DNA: TGTGCCAGCAGCGTGGGACAGGGGACCTACAATGAGCAGTTCTTC

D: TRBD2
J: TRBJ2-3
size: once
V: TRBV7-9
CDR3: CASSYPERGRGDTQYF
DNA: TGTGCCAGCAGCTATCCCGAGCGGGGGCGGGGGGATACGCAGTATTTT

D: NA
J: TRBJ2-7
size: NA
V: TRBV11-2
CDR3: CASSLSISYEQYF
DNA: TGTGCCAGCAGCTTATCTATCTCCTACGAGCAGTACTTC

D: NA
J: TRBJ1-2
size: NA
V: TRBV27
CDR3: CASSRGWGNGYTF
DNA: TGTGCCAGCAGCCGAGGGTGGGGTAACGGCTACACCTTC

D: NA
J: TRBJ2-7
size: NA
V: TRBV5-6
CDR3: CASSSEKWGLSQVEQYF
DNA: TGTGCCAGCAGCTCCGAAAAATGGGGGCTAAGCCAGGTCGAGCAGTACTTC

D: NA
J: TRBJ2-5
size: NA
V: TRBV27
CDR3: CASKGLGTQETQYF
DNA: TGTGCCAGCAAGGGGCTGGGGACACAAGAGACCCAGTACTTC

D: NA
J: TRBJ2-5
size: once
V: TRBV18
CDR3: CASSPPGRLAVETQYF
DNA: TGTGCCAGCTCACCACCGGGGAGGCTAGCTGTAGAGACCCAGTACTTC

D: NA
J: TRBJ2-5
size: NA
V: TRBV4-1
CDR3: CASSQFGGGGFGETQYF
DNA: TGCGCCAGCAGCCAATTCGGAGGGGGGGGGTTCGGAGAGACCCAGTACTTC

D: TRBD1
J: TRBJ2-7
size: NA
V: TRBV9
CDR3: CASSPPGTAYEQYF
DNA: TGTGCCAGCAGCCCCCCCGGGACAGCATACGAGCAGTACTTC

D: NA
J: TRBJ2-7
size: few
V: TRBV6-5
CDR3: CATGGEQYF
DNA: TGTGCCACAGGTGGCGAGCAGTACTTC

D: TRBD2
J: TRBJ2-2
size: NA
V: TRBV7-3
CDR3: CASSLISTTSPGELFF
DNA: TGTGCCAGCAGCTTAATTAGTACGACTAGCCCCGGGGAGCTGTTTTTT

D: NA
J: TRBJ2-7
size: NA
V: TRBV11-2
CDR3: CASSLSYSSGEQYF
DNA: TGTGCCAGCAGCTTATCGTATAGTTCAGGCGAGCAGTACTTC

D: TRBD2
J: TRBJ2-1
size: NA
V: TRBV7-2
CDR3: CASTPPSGTYNEQFF
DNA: TGTGCCAGCACCCCCCCTAGCGGGACCTACAATGAGCAGTTCTTC

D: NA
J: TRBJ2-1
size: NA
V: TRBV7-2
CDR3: CASRQYRNEQFF
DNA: TGTGCCAGTCGACAGTATCGGAATGAGCAGTTCTTC

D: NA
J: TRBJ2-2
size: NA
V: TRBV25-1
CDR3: CASRGGGGVGELFF
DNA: TGTGCCAGCAGGGGAGGGGGGGGCGTCGGGGAGCTGTTTTTT

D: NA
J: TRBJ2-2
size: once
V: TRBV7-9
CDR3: CASSLARFANTGELFF
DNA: TGTGCCAGCAGCTTAGCCAGGTTCGCGAACACCGGGGAGCTGTTTTTT

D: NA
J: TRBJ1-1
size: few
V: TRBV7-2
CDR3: CASSLDSNTEAFF
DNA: TGTGCCAGCAGCTTGGACTCGAACACTGAAGCTTTCTTT

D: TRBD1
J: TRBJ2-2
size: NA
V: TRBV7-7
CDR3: CASSLARTGGNGELFF
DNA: TGTGCCAGCAGCTTGGCCCGGACAGGGGGGAACGGGGAGCTGTTTTTT

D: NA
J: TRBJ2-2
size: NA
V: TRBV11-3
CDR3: CASSLDRGNTGELFF
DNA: TGTGCCAGCAGCTTAGACAGGGGGAACACCGGGGAGCTGTTTTTT

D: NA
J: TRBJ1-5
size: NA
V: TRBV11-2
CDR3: CASSLLSNQPQHF
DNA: TGTGCCAGCAGCCTTCTCAGCAATCAGCCCCAGCATTTT

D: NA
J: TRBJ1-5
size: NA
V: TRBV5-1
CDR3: CASSLGTVSNQPQHF
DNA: TGCGCCAGCAGCTTGGGGACAGTTAGCAATCAGCCCCAGCATTTT

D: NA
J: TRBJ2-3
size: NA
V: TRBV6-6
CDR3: CASSPGVYTQYF
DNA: TGTGCCAGCAGTCCGGGGGTGTATACGCAGTATTTT

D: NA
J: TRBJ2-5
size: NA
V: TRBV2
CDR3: CASSESPGETQYF
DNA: TGTGCCAGCAGTGAATCCCCCGGGGAGACCCAGTACTTC

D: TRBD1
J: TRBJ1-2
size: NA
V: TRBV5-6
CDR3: CASSFRTGSGGGYTF
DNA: TGTGCCAGCAGCTTCCGGACAGGGTCCGGGGGGGGCTACACCTTC

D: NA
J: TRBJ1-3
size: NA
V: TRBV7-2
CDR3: CASSPTGRGKGNTIYF
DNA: TGTGCCAGCAGCCCGACCGGGAGGGGCAAAGGAAACACCATATATTTT

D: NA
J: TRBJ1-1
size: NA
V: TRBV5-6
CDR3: CASKLEGLNTEAFF
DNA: TGTGCCAGCAAGCTGGAGGGGCTAAACACTGAAGCTTTCTTT

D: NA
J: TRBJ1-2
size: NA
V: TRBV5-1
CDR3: CASRAGEGYGYTF
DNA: TGCGCCAGCAGGGCAGGGGAGGGCTATGGCTACACCTTC

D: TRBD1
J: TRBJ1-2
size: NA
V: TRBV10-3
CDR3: CAISAGQGASKIYGYTF
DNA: TGTGCCATCAGTGCGGGACAGGGGGCCTCTAAGATCTATGGCTACACCTTC

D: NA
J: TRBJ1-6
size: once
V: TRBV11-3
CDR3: CASSMTSVSPLHF
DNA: TGTGCCAGCAGCATGACAAGTGTTTCACCCCTCCACTTT

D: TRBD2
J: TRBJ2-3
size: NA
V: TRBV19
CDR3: CASSIGTSGRGTDTQYF
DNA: TGTGCCAGTAGTATTGGGACTAGCGGGAGAGGAACAGATACGCAGTATTTT

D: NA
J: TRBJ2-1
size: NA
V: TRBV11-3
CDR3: CASSPGVYNEQFF
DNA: TGTGCCAGCAGCCCGGGAGTCTACAATGAGCAGTTCTTC

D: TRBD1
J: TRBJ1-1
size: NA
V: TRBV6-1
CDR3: CASSEDRQGARDTEAFF
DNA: TGTGCCAGCAGTGAGGATCGACAGGGGGCGAGGGACACTGAAGCTTTCTTT

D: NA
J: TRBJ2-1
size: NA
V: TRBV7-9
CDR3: CASSSSIRGFF
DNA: TGTGCCAGCAGCTCGAGTATCAGGGGATTCTTC

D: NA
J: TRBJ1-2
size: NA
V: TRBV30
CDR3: CAWSVAGYGGYGYTF
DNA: TGTGCCTGGAGTGTCGCAGGTTACGGAGGCTATGGCTACACCTTC

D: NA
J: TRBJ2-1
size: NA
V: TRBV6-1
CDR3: CASSEWAAGPNSYNEQFF
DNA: TGTGCCAGCAGTGAATGGGCGGCGGGGCCTAACTCCTACAATGAGCAGTTCTTC

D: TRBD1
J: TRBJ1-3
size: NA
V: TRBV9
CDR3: CASSVATGEWGNTIYF
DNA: TGTGCCAGCAGCGTAGCTACAGGGGAGTGGGGAAACACCATATATTTT

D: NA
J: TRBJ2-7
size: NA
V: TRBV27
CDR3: CASSLVGQTSYEQYF
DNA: TGTGCCAGCAGTCTGGTCGGACAGACTTCCTACGAGCAGTACTTC

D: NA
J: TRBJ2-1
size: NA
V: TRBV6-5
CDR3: CASSYGAGVEIF
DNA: TGTGCCAGCAGTTACGGGGCAGGGGTTGAGATCTTC

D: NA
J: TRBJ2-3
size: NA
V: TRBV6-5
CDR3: CASSYRQGSKDTQYF
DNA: TGTGCCAGCAGTTACCGGCAGGGGAGTAAAGATACGCAGTATTTT

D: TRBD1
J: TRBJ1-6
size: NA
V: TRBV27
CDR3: CASSLFGTENSPLHF
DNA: TGTGCCAGCAGTTTATTCGGGACAGAAAATTCACCCCTCCACTTT

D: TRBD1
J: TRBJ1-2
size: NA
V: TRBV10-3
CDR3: CAISESSGGASGYTF
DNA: TGTGCCATCAGTGAGTCTTCAGGGGGCGCTTCTGGCTACACCTTC

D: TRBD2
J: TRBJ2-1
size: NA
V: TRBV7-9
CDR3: CASSFQLAGFNEQFF
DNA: TGTGCCAGCAGCTTCCAACTAGCGGGGTTCAATGAGCAGTTCTTC